This TCR beta chain was observed in a study of T cell responses to AZD1222 COVID-19 vaccine. This table comes from immunoSEQ multiplex PCR, and its TCRdb copy is limited to in-frame clones, with some not included. This sample has fewer than 150,000 clones, with 88% found just once. The CDR3 loop spans 14 amino acids. CDR1 and CDR2 from the germline V gene are KGHSH and LQKENI. Trimming removed 5 bases from V and 4 bases from J; junction bases left unmatched: 5. The chain recombines TRBV18 with TRBJ1-1; 9 bases fit TRBD1. Specimen: peripheral blood, collected on day 0 of AZD1222 vaccination. This sequence originates from an adult in good health. The CDR3 nucleotides are TGTGCCAGCTCATCGGGACAGGGTGGCACTGAAGCTTTCTTT. This encodes CASSSGQGGTEAFF. The entire variable domain, with the rest obtained from reference TRBV18 and TRBJ1-1, is as follows: NAGVMQNPRHLVRRRGQEARLRCSPMKGHSHVYWYRQLPEEGLKFMVYLQKENIIDESGMPKERFSAEFPKEGPSILRIQQVVRGDSAAYFCASSSGQGGTEAFFGQGTRLTVV.